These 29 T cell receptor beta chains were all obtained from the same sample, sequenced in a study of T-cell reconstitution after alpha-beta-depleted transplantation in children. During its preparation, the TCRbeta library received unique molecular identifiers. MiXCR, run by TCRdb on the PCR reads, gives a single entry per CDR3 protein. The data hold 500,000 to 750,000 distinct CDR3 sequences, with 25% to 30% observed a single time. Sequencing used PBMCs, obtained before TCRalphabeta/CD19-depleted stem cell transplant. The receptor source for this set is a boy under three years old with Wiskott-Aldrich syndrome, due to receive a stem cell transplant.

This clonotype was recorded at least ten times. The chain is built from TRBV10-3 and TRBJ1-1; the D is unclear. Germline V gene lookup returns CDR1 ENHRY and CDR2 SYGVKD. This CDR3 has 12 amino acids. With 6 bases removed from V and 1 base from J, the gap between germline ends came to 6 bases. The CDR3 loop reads CAISEGNTEAFF. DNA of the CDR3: TGTGCCATCAGCGAAGGGAACACTGAAGCTTTCTTT.

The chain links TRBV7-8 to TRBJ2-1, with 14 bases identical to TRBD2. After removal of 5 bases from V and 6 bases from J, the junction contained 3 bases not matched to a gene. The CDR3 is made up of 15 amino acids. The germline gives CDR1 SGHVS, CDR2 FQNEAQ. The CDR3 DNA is TGTGCCAGCAGCCCGACTAGCGGGAGGGCCAATGAGCAGTTCTTC. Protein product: CASSPTSGRANEQFF.

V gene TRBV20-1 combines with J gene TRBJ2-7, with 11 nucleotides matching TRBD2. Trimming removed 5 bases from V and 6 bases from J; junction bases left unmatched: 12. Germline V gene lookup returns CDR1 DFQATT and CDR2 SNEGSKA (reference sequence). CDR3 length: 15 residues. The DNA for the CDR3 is TGCAGTGCTTCCATAACTAGCGGGAGTGGCAGCGAGCAGTACTTC. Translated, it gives CSASITSGSGSEQYF.

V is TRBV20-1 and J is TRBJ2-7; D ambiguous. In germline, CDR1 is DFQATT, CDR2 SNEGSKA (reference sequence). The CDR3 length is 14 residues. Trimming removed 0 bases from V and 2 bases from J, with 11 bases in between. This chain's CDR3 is CSARDPTGTYEQYF. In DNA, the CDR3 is TGCAGTGCTAGAGATCCAACGGGTACCTACGAGCAGTACTTC.

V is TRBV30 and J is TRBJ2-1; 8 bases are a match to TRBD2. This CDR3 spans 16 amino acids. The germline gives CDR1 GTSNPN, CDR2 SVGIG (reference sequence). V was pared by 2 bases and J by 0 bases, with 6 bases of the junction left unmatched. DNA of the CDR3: TGTGCCTGGAGTCTCGGGGGGGCCAGCTCCTACAATGAGCAGTTCTTC. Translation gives CAWSLGGASSYNEQFF.

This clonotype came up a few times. The CDR3 protein is CASSTRSETQYF. The CDR3 DNA follows: TGTGCCAGCAGCACGAGGAGTGAGACCCAGTACTTC. The chain carries TRBV7-2 and TRBJ2-5; D gene unclear. Germline values: CDR1 SGHTA, CDR2 FQGNSA. This CDR3 spans 12 amino acids. The V end was cut by 5 bases, the J end by 5 bases, with 9 bases between.

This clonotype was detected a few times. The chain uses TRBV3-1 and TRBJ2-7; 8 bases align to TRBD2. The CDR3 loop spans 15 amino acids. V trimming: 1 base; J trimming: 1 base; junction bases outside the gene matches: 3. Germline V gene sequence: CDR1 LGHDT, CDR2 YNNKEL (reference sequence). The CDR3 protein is CASSQAGLASYEQYF. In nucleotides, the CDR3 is TGTGCCAGCAGCCAAGCTGGACTAGCATCCTACGAGCAGTACTTC.

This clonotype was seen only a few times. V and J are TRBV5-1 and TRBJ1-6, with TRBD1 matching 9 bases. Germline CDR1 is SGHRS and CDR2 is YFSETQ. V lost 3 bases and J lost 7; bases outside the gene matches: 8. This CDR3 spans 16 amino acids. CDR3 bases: TGCGCCAGCAGCTCGGACCCCGGGACAGGGAATTCACCCCTCCACTTT. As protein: CASSSDPGTGNSPLHF.

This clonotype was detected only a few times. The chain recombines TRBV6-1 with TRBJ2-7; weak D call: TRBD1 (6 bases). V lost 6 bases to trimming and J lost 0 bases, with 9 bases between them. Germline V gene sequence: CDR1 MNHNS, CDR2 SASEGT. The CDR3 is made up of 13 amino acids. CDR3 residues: CASRMDSSYEQYF. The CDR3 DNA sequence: TGTGCCAGCAGGATGGACAGCTCCTACGAGCAGTACTTC.

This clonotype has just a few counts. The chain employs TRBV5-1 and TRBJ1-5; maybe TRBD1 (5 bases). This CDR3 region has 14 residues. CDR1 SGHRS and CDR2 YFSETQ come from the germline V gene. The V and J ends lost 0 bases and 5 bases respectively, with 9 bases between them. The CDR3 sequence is CASSLGLRDQPQHF. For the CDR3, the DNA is TGCGCCAGCAGCTTGGGACTCAGGGATCAGCCCCAGCATTTT. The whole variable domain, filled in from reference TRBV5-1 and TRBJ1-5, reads KAGVTQTPRYLIKTRGQQVTLSCSPISGHRSVSWYQQTPGQGLQFLFEYFSETQRNKGNFPGRFSGRQFSNSRSEMNVSTLELGDSALYLCASSLGLRDQPQHFGDGTRLSIL.

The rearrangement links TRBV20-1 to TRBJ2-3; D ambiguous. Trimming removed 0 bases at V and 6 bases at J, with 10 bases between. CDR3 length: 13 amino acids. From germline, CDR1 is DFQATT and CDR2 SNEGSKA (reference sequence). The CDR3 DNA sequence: TGCAGTGCTAGAGACCCAAGAATTGATACGCAGTATTTT. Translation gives CSARDPRIDTQYF.

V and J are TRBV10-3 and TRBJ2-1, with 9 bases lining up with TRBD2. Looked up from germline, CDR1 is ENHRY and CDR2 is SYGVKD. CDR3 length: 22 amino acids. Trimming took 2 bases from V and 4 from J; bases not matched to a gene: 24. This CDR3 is CAISEAGMFGLALQAGYNEQFF. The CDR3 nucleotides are TGTGCCATCAGTGAGGCAGGAATGTTTGGACTAGCGCTACAAGCGGGGTACAATGAGCAGTTCTTC.

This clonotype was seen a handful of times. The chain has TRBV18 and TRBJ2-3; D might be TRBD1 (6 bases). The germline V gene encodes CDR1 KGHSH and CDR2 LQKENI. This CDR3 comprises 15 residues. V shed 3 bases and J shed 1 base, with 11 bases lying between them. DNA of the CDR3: TGTGCCAGCTCACCCTACAGGGACGGCACAGATACGCAGTATTTT. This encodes CASSPYRDGTDTQYF.

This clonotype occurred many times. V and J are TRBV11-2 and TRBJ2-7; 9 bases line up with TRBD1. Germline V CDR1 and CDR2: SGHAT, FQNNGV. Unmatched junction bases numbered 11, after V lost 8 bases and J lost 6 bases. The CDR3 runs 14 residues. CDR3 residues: CASRITGTGSEQYF. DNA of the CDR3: TGTGCCAGCCGAATTACCGGGACAGGGAGCGAGCAGTACTTC.

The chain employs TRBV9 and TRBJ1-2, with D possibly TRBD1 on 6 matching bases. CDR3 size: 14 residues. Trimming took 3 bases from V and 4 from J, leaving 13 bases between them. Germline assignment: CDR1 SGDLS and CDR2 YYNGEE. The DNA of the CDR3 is TGTGCCAGCAGCGCCACAGGGCAATCCTATGGCTACACCTTC. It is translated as CASSATGQSYGYTF.

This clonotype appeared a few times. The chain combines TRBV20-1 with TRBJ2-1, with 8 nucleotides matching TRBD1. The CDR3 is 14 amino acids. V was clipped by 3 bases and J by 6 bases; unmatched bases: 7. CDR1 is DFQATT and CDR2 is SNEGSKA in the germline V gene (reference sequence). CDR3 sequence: CSASTDRAFNEQFF. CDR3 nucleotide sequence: TGCAGTGCTAGTACGGACAGGGCATTCAATGAGCAGTTCTTC.

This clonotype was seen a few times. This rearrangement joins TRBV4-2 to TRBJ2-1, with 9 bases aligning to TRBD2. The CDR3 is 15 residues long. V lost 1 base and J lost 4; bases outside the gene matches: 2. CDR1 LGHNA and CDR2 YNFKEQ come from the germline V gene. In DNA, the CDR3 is TGTGCCAGCAGCCAAGCGACTAGCGGATACAATGAGCAGTTCTTC. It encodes CASSQATSGYNEQFF.

The CDR3 region has the DNA TGCAGTGCTAGACAGCGTACCGGGGAGCTGTTTTTT. Translated: CSARQRTGELFF. The chain links TRBV20-1 to TRBJ2-2; no clear D gene. Trimming pared 2 bases from V and 5 bases from J, leaving 6 bases between. CDR1 and CDR2 from the germline V gene are DFQATT and SNEGSKA (reference sequence). The CDR3 length is 12 residues.

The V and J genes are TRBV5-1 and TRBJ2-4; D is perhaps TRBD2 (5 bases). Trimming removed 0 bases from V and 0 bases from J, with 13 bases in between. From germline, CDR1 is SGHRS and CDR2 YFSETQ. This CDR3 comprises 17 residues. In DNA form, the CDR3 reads TGCGCCAGCAGCTTGGAAGGCAGCCTAGCAGCCAAAAACATTCAGTACTTC. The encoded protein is CASSLEGSLAAKNIQYF.

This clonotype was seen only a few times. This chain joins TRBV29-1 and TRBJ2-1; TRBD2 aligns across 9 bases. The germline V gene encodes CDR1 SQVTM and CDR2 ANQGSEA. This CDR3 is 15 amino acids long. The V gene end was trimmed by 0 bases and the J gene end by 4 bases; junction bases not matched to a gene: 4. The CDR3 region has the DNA TGCAGCGTTGAAGAACCCCTAGCGGGGTACAATGAGCAGTTCTTC. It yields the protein CSVEEPLAGYNEQFF.

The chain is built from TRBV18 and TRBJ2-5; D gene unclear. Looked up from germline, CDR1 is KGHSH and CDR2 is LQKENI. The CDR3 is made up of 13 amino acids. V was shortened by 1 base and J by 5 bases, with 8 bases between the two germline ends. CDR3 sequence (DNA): TGTGCCAGCTCACCACTTCCCCTCGAGACCCAGTACTTC. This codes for CASSPLPLETQYF.

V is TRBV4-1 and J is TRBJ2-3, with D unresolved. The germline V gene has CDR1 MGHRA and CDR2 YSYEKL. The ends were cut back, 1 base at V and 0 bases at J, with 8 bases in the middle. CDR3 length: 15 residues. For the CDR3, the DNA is TGCGCCAGCAGCCAAGTCTGGTTCAGCACAGATACGCAGTATTTT. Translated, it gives CASSQVWFSTDTQYF.

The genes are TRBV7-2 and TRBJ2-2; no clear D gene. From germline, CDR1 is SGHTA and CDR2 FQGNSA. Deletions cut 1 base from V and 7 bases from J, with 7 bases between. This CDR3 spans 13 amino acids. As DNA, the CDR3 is TGTGCCAGCAGCTTAGTTCTCCGCGGGGAGCTGTTTTTT. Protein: CASSLVLRGELFF.

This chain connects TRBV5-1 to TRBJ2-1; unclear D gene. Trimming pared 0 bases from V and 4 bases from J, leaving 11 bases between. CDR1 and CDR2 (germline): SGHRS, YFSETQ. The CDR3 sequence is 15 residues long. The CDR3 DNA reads TGCGCCAGCAGCTTGGCTCAGAACATTTACAATGAGCAGTTCTTC. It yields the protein CASSLAQNIYNEQFF.

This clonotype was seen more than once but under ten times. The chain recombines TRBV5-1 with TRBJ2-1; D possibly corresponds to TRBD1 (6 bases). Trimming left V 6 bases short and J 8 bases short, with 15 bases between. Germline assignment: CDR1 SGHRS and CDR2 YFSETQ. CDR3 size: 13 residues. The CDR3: CASNTGQLDEQFF. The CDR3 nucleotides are TGCGCCAGCAATACAGGGCAGTTGGATGAGCAGTTCTTC.

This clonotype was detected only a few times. CDR3 in amino acids: CASSLKAGGAYEQYF. CDR3 sequence (DNA): TGTGCCAGCAGTTTAAAGGCGGGGGGGGCCTACGAGCAGTACTTC. The V and J genes are TRBV12-3 or TRBV12-4 and TRBJ2-7, with 9 bases fitting TRBD2. V shed 2 bases and J 2 bases; nucleotides not matched to a gene: 4. This CDR3 spans 15 amino acids.

The CDR3 here is CASSVVSALTQFF. The CDR3 nucleotides are TGTGCCAGCAGCGTAGTTTCGGCCTTGACGCAGTTCTTC. The J gene is TRBJ2-1, the V gene TRBV9; no clear D. Per the germline V gene, CDR1 is SGDLS and CDR2 is YYNGEE. V lost 0 bases and J lost 12, with 13 bases in between. This CDR3 spans 13 amino acids. Variable domain in full (rest from reference TRBV9 and TRBJ2-1): DSGVTQTPKHLITATGQRVTLRCSPRSGDLSVYWYQQSLDQGLQFLIQYYNGEERAKGNILERFSAQQFPDLHSELNLSSLELGDSALYFCASSVVSALTQFFGPGTRLTVL.

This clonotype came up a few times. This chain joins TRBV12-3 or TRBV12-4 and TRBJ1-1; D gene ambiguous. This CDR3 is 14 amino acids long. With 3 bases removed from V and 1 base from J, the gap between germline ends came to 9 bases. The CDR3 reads CASSFRRTNTEAFF. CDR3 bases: TGTGCCAGCAGTTTCCGACGGACGAACACTGAAGCTTTCTTT.

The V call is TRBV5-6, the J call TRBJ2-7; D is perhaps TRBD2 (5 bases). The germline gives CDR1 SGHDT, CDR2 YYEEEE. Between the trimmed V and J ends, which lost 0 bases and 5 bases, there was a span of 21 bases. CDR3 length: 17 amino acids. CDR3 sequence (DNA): TGTGCCAGCAGCTTGGCCCGGGGAACGCGAGGCTACGACGAGCAGTACTTC. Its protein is CASSLARGTRGYDEQYF.